This T cell receptor (beta chain) appears in the sequencing data of a study of T cell repertoires in cytomegalovirus infection. On the study more broadly: Well-studied HLA-B-restricted epitopes and recently identified HLA-C-restricted epitopes of CMV were both used in the study. Indications of both CMV infection and matching HLA type were provided by public TCR beta signatures.

From the reads, TCRdb called clonotypes with MiXCR, one entry per CDR3 protein. The table records tens of thousands of distinct CDR3 sequences, around 43% of them present only once. A word on this clonotype: Its antigen is unidentified.

Study conclusions and caveats: What dominated the ex vivo response were HLA-C-restricted CMV-specific TCR beta clonotypes.

Looked up from germline, CDR1 is MGHDK and CDR2 is SYGVNS. Trimming removed 5 bases at V and 1 base at J, with 14 bases between. CDR3 length: 15 residues. This chain joins TRBV25-1 and TRBJ1-1; unclear D gene. This clonotype was sampled from a human donor in good health (CMV status not recorded). Some clones in this sample may be carry-over from other donors' samples. Sequenced material: CD8+ T cells from cultured PBMCs, taken from culture after CMV antigen stimulation. The CDR3 loop reads CASSNHLSGNTEAFF. In DNA, the CDR3 is TGTGCCAGCAGTAACCACCTCTCGGGGAACACTGAAGCTTTCTTT.